This T cell receptor beta chain was obtained from a study of T cell responses to AZD1222 COVID-19 vaccine. Assay used: immunoSEQ multiplex PCR; TCRdb lists only in-frame clones, some missing. The sample includes roughly 120,000 clones, 86% seen only once; the top ten take 2.5% to 3.5%. Concerning this clone itself: Its target is not known.

Study-wide points: Donor demographics were predominantly white British with a female majority; clonal diversity may be underestimated. Two AZD1222 doses significantly raised spike-specific TCR breadth and depth over controls.

The CDR3 sequence is 14 residues long. Trimming stripped 4 bases from V and 2 bases from J, with 13 bases between. The germline CDR1 and CDR2 sequences are SGHKS and YYEKEE (reference sequence). This receptor was obtained from an adult who received the AZD1222 COVID-19 vaccine. The specimen comprised peripheral blood, sampled 28 days after the second AZD1222 dose. The gene calls are TRBV5-5 and TRBJ2-7, with D perhaps TRBD2 (5 bases). The CDR3 sequence is CASSAHTAAYEQYF. Here the CDR3 DNA reads TGTGCCAGCAGCGCCCACACAGCGGCCTACGAGCAGTACTTC.